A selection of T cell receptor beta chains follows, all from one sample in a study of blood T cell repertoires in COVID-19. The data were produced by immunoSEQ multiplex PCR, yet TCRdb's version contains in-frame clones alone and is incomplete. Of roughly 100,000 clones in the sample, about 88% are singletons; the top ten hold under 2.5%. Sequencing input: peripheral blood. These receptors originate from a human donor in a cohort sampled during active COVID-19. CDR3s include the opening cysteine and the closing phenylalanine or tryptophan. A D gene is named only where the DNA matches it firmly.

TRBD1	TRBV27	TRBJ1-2	CASSPYPRDRRDNYGYTF	TGTGCCAGCAGCCCATATCCCCGGGACAGGAGGGATAACTATGGCTACACCTTC
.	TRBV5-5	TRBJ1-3	CASRRAQGRDSGNTIYF	TGTGCCAGCAGAAGGGCACAGGGCCGAGACTCTGGAAACACCATATATTTT
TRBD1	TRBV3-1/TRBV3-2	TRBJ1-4	CASSQADRVSKLFF	TGTGCCAGCAGCCAGGCGGACAGGGTGTCAAAACTGTTTTTT
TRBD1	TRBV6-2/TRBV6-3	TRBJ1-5	CASSSPDRVLKPQHF	TGTGCCAGCAGTTCACCAGACAGGGTCCTTAAGCCCCAGCATTTT
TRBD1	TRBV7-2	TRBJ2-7	CASSSYRGNEQYF	TGTGCCAGCAGCTCGTACAGGGGAAACGAGCAGTACTTC
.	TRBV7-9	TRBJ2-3	CASSLFFSDTQYF	TGTGCCAGCAGCTTATTTTTCTCAGATACGCAGTATTTT
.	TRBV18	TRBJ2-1	CASSPGRANEQFF	TGTGCCAGCTCACCCGGGCGGGCTAATGAGCAGTTCTTC
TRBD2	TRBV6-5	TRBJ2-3	CASRQAGGPSDTQYF	TGTGCCAGCAGGCAAGCGGGGGGGCCGTCAGATACGCAGTATTTT
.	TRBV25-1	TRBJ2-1	CASSEQGIGDEQFF	TGTGCCAGCAGTGAACAGGGGATAGGCGATGAGCAGTTCTTC
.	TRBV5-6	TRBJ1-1	CASSSRVYITEAFF	TGTGCCAGCAGCTCACGGGTGTATATCACTGAAGCTTTCTTT
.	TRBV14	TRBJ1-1	CASSQDGGANTEAFF	TGTGCCAGCAGCCAAGATGGTGGGGCGAACACTGAAGCTTTCTTT
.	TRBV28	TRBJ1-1	CASRFRVEAFF	TGTGCCAGCAGATTCCGGGTTGAAGCTTTCTTT
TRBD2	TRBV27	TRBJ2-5	CASSPGTSGGQETQYF	TGTGCCAGCAGCCCCGGGACTAGCGGGGGCCAAGAGACCCAGTACTTC
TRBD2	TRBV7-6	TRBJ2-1	CASSYPPSGGLEQFF	TGTGCCAGCAGCTATCCCCCTAGCGGGGGGCTTGAGCAGTTCTTC
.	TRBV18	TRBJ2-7	CASSPTGTSTTYEQYF	TGTGCCAGCTCACCGACCGGGACATCTACGACCTACGAGCAGTACTTC
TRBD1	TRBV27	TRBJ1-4	CASSFLPGQGSPNEKLFF	TGTGCCAGCAGTTTCCTGCCCGGACAGGGGTCGCCTAATGAAAAACTGTTTTTT
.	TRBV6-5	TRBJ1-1	CASSKPGTLDTEAFF	TGTGCCAGCAGTAAACCCGGGACACTGGACACTGAAGCTTTCTTT
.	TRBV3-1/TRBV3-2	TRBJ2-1	CASSPPSGGRSYSYNEQFF	TGTGCCAGCAGCCCCCCGTCGGGGGGCAGGTCGTACTCCTACAATGAGCAGTTCTTC
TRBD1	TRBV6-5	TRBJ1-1	CASSYNRGQQAFF	TGTGCCAGCAGTTACAACAGGGGGCAACAAGCTTTCTTT
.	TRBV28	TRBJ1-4	CASSTSGGGNEKLFF	TGTGCCAGCAGTACCTCTGGGGGGGGCAATGAAAAACTGTTTTTT
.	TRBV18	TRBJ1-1	CASSPVPGHNTEAFF	TGTGCCAGCTCACCAGTACCGGGACACAACACTGAAGCTTTCTTT
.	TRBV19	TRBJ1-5	CASSIGGGIDQPQHF	TGTGCCAGTAGTATAGGGGGGGGCATAGATCAGCCCCAGCATTTT
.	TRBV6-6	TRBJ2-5	CASSYPGVGETQYF	TGTGCCAGCAGTTACCCAGGGGTGGGAGAGACCCAGTACTTC
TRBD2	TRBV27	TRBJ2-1	CASSPRTSGGLSYNEQFF	TGTGCCAGCAGTCCTCGGACTAGCGGGGGTCTTTCCTACAATGAGCAGTTCTTC
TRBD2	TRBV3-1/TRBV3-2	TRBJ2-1	CASSHTAGGRNEQFF	TGTGCCAGCAGCCATACTGCGGGGGGGCGGAATGAGCAGTTCTTC